A selection of T cell receptor beta chains follows, all from one sample in a study of regulatory T cells in long-lasting Graves disease. TCRdb re-called the multiplex PCR reads with MiXCR, one entry per CDR3 protein. The data hold 450,000 to 500,000 distinct CDR3 sequences, with around 15% observed a single time. The same sample was also studied in work on T cells in Graves' hyperthyroidism and ophthalmopathy.

This sample comprised peripheral blood mononuclear cells (PBMCs), obtained at new diagnosis, from a patient treated with antithyroid drugs. These TCRs come from a middle-aged man with Graves disease. The CDR3 runs from the conserved cysteine through the conserved F or W. The order of the fields is J gene, D gene, V gene, clone size, CDR3 DNA, CDR3 protein. The D gene is left open where the match is weak. Not all rows give a size; the values are once, few, many and, for expanded clones, a class.

TRBJ1-1	NA	TRBV6-1	many	TGTGCCAGCCAGTTGTACACTGAAGCTTTCTTT	CASQLYTEAFF
TRBJ2-7	NA	TRBV20-1	many	TGCAGTGCTAGTCAGGTCTTAAACTACGAGCAGTACTTC	CSASQVLNYEQYF
TRBJ2-7	TRBD2	TRBV12-3/TRBV12-4	few	TGTGCCAGCAGTTTGGGGAGGGAGGGGACCTACGAGCAGTACTTC	CASSLGREGTYEQYF
TRBJ2-5	TRBD2	TRBV20-1	few	TGCAGTGCTACATCAAGGACTAGCGTCCAAGAGACCCAGTACTTC	CSATSRTSVQETQYF
TRBJ2-1	NA	TRBV27	few	TGTGCCAGCAGTCTTGAGGCACGGTACAATGAGCAGTTCTTC	CASSLEARYNEQFF
TRBJ2-1	NA	TRBV24-1	many	TGTGCCACCAGTGACCGGGAGGACAGATACAATGAGCAGTTCTTC	CATSDREDRYNEQFF
TRBJ1-6	NA	TRBV2	many	TGTGCCAGCAGTGAAGGGCCGTATAATTCACCCCTCCACTTT	CASSEGPYNSPLHF
TRBJ2-7	TRBD2	TRBV5-1	few	TGCGCCAGCAGCTTGTCGGAGGTTAGCGGGAGAATTTCCTACGAGCAGTACTTC	CASSLSEVSGRISYEQYF
TRBJ2-3	NA	TRBV5-1	many	TGTGCCAGCAGCTTAGCTGGGGGGAGCCCAGATACGCAGTATTTT	CASSLAGGSPDTQYF
TRBJ2-1	TRBD1	TRBV29-1	many	TGCAGCGGGGTCCCGGGACAGGGACGCAATGAGCAGTTCTTC	CSGVPGQGRNEQFF
TRBJ2-1	TRBD2	TRBV2	NA	TGTGCCAGCAGACCCGGACTAGCGGCCGGCAATGAGCAGTTCTTC	CASRPGLAAGNEQFF
TRBJ2-3	NA	TRBV20-1	many	TGCAGTGCCTCCTCCCTGGGAGTTGCAGATACGCAGTATTTT	CSASSLGVADTQYF
TRBJ2-1	NA	TRBV30	many	TGTGCCTGGAGTTCGGGGGGCCTCAATGAGCAGTTCTTC	CAWSSGGLNEQFF
TRBJ1-2	NA	TRBV25-1	NA	TGTGCCAGCAGTGAGGGGGTTGGGGATGGCTACACCTTC	CASSEGVGDGYTF
TRBJ2-3	TRBD1	TRBV29-1	NA	TGCAGCCACGGACAGGCTGTTACAGATACGCAGTATTTT	CSHGQAVTDTQYF
TRBJ2-3	NA	TRBV10-3	once	TGTGCCATCAGTGAGTCTCGGCTACTCACAGATACGCAGTATTTT	CAISESRLLTDTQYF
TRBJ2-7	TRBD2	TRBV5-1	many	TGCGCCAGCAGCTCCGGACTAGCGGGAGCCTCGGGGAATGCCGAGCAGTACTTC	CASSSGLAGASGNAEQYF